This T cell receptor (beta chain) was identified in a study of cytomegalovirus exposure and HLA in healthy donors. The germline V gene has CDR1 SEHNR and CDR2 FQNEAQ (reference sequence). The CDR3 sequence is 14 residues long. V was shortened by 5 bases and J by 9 bases, with 20 bases between the two germline ends. Vbeta (60) and Jbeta (13) primers were used in the PCR. Clones were sequenced by immunoSEQ multiplex PCR, and TCRdb holds only the in-frame ones, with some missing. The profile shows more than 30,000 clones, approximately 67% of them singletons. Sequencing was performed on PBMCs. This receptor was obtained from a man in his forties in good health and CMV-seropositive. The rearrangement uses TRBV7-9 and TRBJ2-7; no firm D call. Here the CDR3 reads CASSPGHALLGQYF. DNA of the CDR3: TGTGCCAGCAGCCCCGGTCATGCCCTCCTTGGGCAGTACTTC.